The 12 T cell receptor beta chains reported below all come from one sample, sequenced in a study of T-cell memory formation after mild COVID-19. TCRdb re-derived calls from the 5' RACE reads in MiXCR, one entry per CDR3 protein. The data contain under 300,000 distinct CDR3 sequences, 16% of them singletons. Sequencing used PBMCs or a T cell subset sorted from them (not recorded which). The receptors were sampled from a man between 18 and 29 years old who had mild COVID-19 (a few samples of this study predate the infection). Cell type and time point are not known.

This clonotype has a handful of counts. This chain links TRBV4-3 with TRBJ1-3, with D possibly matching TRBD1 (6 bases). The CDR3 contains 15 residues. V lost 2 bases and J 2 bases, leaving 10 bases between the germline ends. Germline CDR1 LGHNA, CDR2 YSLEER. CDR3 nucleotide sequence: TGCGCCAGCAGCCAAACCTCAGGGGCTGGAAACACCATATATTTT. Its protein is CASSQTSGAGNTIYF.

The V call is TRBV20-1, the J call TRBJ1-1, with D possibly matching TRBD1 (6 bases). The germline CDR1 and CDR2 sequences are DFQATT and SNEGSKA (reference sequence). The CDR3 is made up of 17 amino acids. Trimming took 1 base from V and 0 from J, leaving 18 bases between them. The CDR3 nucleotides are TGCAGTGCTAGAGTACTCACAGGGTGGGGAATGAACACTGAAGCTTTCTTT. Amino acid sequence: CSARVLTGWGMNTEAFF.

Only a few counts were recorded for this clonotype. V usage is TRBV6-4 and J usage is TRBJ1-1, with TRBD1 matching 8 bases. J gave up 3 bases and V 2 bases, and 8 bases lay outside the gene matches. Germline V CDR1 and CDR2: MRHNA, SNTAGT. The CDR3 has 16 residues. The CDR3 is CASSDPDRGRYTEAFF. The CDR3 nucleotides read TGTGCCAGCAGTGACCCAGACAGGGGTCGATACACTGAAGCTTTCTTT.

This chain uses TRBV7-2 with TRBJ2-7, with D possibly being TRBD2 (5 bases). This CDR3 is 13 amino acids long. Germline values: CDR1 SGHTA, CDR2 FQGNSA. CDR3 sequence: CASSLSGRYEQHV. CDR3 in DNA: TGTGCCAGCAGCTTAAGCGGTCGGTACGAGCAGCACGTC.

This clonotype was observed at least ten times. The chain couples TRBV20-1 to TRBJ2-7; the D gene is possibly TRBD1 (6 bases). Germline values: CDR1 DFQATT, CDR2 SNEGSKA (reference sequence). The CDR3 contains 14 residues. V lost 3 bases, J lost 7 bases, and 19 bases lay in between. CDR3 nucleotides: TGCAGTGCTAGGTCCGGGACACTTCGTGAGGAGCAGTACTTC. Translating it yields CSARSGTLREEQYF.

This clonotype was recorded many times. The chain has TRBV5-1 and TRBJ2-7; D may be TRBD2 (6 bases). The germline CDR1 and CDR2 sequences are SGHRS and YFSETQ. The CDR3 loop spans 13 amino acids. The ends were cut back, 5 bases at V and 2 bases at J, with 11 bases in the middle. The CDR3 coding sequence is TGCGCCAGCAGTACGGGGGATACCTACGAGCAGTACTTC. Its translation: CASSTGDTYEQYF.

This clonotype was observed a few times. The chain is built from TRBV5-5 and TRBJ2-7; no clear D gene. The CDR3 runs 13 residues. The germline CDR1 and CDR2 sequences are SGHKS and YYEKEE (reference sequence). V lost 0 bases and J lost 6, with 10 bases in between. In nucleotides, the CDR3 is TGTGCCAGCAGCTTGGGAAAACGGTCCGAGCAGTACTTC. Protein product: CASSLGKRSEQYF.

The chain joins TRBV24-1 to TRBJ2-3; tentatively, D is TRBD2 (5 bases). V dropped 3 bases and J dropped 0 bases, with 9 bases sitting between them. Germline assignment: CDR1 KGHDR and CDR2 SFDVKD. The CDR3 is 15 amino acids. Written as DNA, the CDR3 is TGTGCCACCAGTGATATACGGACTAGCACAGATACGCAGTATTTT. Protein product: CATSDIRTSTDTQYF.

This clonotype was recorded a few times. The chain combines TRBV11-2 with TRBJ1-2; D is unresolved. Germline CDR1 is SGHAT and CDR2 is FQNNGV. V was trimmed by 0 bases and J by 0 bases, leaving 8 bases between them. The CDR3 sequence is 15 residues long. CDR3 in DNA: TGTGCCAGCAGCTTAGAGGCAGTTACTAACTATGGCTACACCTTC. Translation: CASSLEAVTNYGYTF.

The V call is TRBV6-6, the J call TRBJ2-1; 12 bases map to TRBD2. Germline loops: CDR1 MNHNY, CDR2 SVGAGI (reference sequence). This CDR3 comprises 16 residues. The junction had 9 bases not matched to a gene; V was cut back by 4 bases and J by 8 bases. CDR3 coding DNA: TGTGCCAGCAGTTTCTCTAGCGGGGGGGCTTACGATGAGCAGTTCTTC. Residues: CASSFSSGGAYDEQFF.

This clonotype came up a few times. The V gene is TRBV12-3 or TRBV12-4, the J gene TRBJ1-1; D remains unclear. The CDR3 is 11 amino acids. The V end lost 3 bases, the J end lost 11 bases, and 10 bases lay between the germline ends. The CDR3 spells CASSFRADAFF. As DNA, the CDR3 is TGTGCCAGCAGTTTCCGGGCCGACGCTTTCTTT.

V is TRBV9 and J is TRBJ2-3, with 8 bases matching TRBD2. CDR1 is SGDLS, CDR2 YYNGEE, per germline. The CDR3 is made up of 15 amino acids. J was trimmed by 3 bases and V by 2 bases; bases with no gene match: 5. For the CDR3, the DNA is TGTGCCAGCAGCGTCAGCGGGGGAGGGACAGATACGCAGTATTTT. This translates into CASSVSGGGTDTQYF.